The T cell receptor (beta chain) under discussion was sequenced for a study of beta chain features in type 1 diabetes. General study results and limits: The study found moderately but significantly shorter TCRB CDR3s in all four CD4+ subsets of Type 1 diabetes patients.

Expressed TCRB transcripts were sequenced because the isolated RNA had all been reverse transcribed beforehand. Clones were read by immunoSEQ multiplex PCR, and TCRdb kept only the in-frame ones, dropping some. The sample carries about 190,000 clones, around 8% recorded once. The CDR3 sequence is 14 residues long. Germline CDR1 and CDR2: SGHRS and YFSETQ. The V gene lost 4 bases and the J gene lost 8 bases, with 15 bases spanning the gap. Roughly 110 mL of blood, on average, came from one heparinised draw per donor. This clone was counted only a few times. Its specificity is unknown. The receptor comes from a woman between 40 and 55 years old with type 1 diabetes. Sequencing was done on a sample of central memory CD4+ T cells from blood. V and J are TRBV5-1 and TRBJ1-4; no clear D. The CDR3 nucleotides are TGCGCCAGCAGCGTCGGACCGTCGGGGGAAAAACTGTTTTTT. It codes for CASSVGPSGEKLFF.